The 26 T cell receptor beta chains below all came from one sample that was sequenced in a study of cytotoxic CD8 clonotypes in ibrutinib-treated CLL. Sequenced by immunoSEQ multiplex PCR; TCRdb stores in-frame clones only, minus some. The sample lists over 20,000 clones, roughly four fifths occurring once. The sequencing here drew on PBMCs, taken before ibrutinib treatment. These receptor sequences come from a human donor with chronic lymphocytic leukemia.

The DNA of the CDR3 is TGTGCCAGCAGTTACAACAGGGGGGTTTTCGGTGAAAAACTGTTTTTT. It specifies CASSYNRGVFGEKLFF. The rearrangement links TRBV6-5 to TRBJ1-4; 8 bases line up with TRBD1. Germline V gene sequence: CDR1 MNHEY, CDR2 SVGAGI. The CDR3 consists of 16 residues. Unmatched junction bases numbered 9, after V lost 2 bases and J lost 7 bases.

The chain joins TRBV19 to TRBJ2-2; 7 positions agree with TRBD2. V shed 6 bases, J shed 6 bases, and the junction held 7 bases outside the gene matches. The CDR3 covers 14 residues. The germline CDR1 and CDR2 sequences are LNHDA and SQIVND (reference sequence). The CDR3 bases are TGTGCCAGTAGCACCTACACTAGCGCCGGGGAGCTGTTTTTT. Protein product: CASSTYTSAGELFF.

V and J are TRBV30 and TRBJ1-2; D is ambiguous. The CDR3 consists of 12 residues. CDR1 is GTSNPN and CDR2 is SVGIG in the germline V gene (reference sequence). Trimming removed 2 bases from V and 3 bases from J, with 7 bases in between. The CDR3 sequence is CAWSIRYYGYTF. The CDR3 nucleotides are TGTGCCTGGAGTATCAGATACTATGGCTACACCTTC.

The CDR3 is CASSQRNQPQHF. CDR3 bases: TGTGCCAGCAGCCAAAGAAATCAGCCCCAGCATTTT. The chain recombines TRBV7-2 with TRBJ1-5; unclear D gene. V gave up 5 bases and J gave up 4 bases, with 6 bases separating them. This CDR3 contains 12 residues. The germline gives CDR1 SGHTA, CDR2 FQGNSA.

The genes are TRBV6-6 and TRBJ2-5; no definite D call. The V end was cut by 7 bases, the J end by 9 bases, with 18 bases between. CDR1 MNHNY and CDR2 SVGAGI come from the germline V gene (reference sequence). The CDR3 contains 13 residues. The CDR3 DNA reads as TGTGCCAGCACTACTCAAGGCATAGGGTCCCAGTACTTC. It codes for CASTTQGIGSQYF.

This rearrangement joins TRBV6-6 to TRBJ2-2, with D perhaps TRBD1 (6 bases). Germline CDR1 MNHNY, CDR2 SVGAGI (reference sequence). Deletions cut 6 bases from V and 2 bases from J, with 13 bases between. The CDR3 length is 15 residues. The chain's CDR3 is CASSEGQFNTGELFF. The CDR3 nucleotides read TGTGCCAGCAGCGAGGGACAATTCAACACCGGGGAGCTGTTTTTT.

The CDR3 loop reads CASSLMTASGNTIYF. CDR3 DNA: TGCGCCAGCAGCTTGATGACGGCTTCTGGAAACACCATATATTTT. V gene TRBV5-1 combines with J gene TRBJ1-3; D unresolved. Trimming cost V 1 base and J 1 base, with 9 bases left between them. Germline V CDR1 and CDR2: SGHRS, YFSETQ. This CDR3 contains 15 residues.

V usage is TRBV18 and J usage is TRBJ2-7, with D possibly called TRBD1 or TRBD2 (5 bases each). V was clipped by 0 bases and J by 5 bases, with 8 bases between them. The CDR3 sequence is 13 residues long. Germline V gives CDR1 KGHSH, CDR2 LQKENI. CDR3 DNA sequence: TGTGCCAGCTCACCACCGGGGGTTCACGAGCAGTACTTC. It translates to CASSPPGVHEQYF.

This chain connects TRBV4-1 to TRBJ1-1, with D possibly TRBD1 on 6 matching bases. Germline assignment: CDR1 MGHRA and CDR2 YSYEKL. The CDR3 length is 15 residues. Trimming removed 3 bases at V and 5 bases at J, with 16 bases between. The CDR3 sequence: CASSHPARGRTEAFF. The CDR3 bases are TGCGCCAGCAGCCACCCCGCCCGGGGGCGTACTGAAGCTTTCTTT.

The V call is TRBV9, the J call TRBJ1-4, with no clear D. V was trimmed by 3 bases and J by 0 bases, leaving 12 bases between them. Germline CDR1 is SGDLS and CDR2 is YYNGEE. This CDR3 comprises 16 residues. CDR3 nucleotide sequence: TGTGCCAGCAGCGCCACGACCGGCGCAACTAATGAAAAACTGTTTTTT. Amino acid sequence: CASSATTGATNEKLFF. Variable domain in full (rest from reference TRBV9 and TRBJ1-4): DSGVTQTPKHLITATGQRVTLRCSPRSGDLSVYWYQQSLDQGLQFLIQYYNGEERAKGNILERFSAQQFPDLHSELNLSSLELGDSALYFCASSATTGATNEKLFFGSGTQLSVL.

V is TRBV5-1 and J is TRBJ2-1; 11 bases align to TRBD1. V dropped 5 bases and J dropped 4; count of bases not matched to a gene: 5. This CDR3 spans 15 amino acids. Germline CDR1 SGHRS, CDR2 YFSETQ. For the CDR3, the DNA is TGCGCCAGCAGGGAGGGGACAGGGGGATACAATGAGCAGTTCTTC. Translated: CASREGTGGYNEQFF.

The rearrangement uses TRBV7-3 and TRBJ1-1; D not resolved. CDR1 and CDR2 (germline): SGHTA, FQGTGA. CDR3 length equals 12 residues. The V and J ends lost 5 bases and 7 bases respectively, with 11 bases between them. The CDR3 DNA follows: TGTGCCAGCAGCACCTCGGGGTTTGAAGCTTTCTTT. Protein product: CASSTSGFEAFF.

The chain uses TRBV18 and TRBJ2-3, with TRBD2 matching over 7 bases. The CDR3 is 13 residues long. The germline gives CDR1 KGHSH, CDR2 LQKENI. V lost 4 bases, J lost 5 bases, and 3 bases stayed unmatched. CDR3 loop: CASSRGGEDTQYF. As DNA, the CDR3 is TGTGCCAGCTCACGGGGGGGAGAAGATACGCAGTATTTT.

The CDR3 spells CASSELHVSEAFF. The CDR3 DNA is TGTGCCAGCAGCGAACTACATGTCTCTGAAGCTTTCTTT. The V gene is TRBV7-2, the J gene TRBJ1-1; D is uncertain. The V end lost 5 bases, the J end lost 6 bases, and 13 bases lay between the germline ends. Germline V gene data show CDR1 as SGHTA and CDR2 as FQGNSA. This CDR3 contains 13 residues.

The J gene is TRBJ1-1, the V gene TRBV6-5; D uncertain. Trimming left V 2 bases short and J 2 bases short, with 6 bases between. Per germline, CDR1 MNHEY and CDR2 SVGAGI. The CDR3 is 13 residues long. CDR3 region: CASSYAHNTEAFF. The CDR3 DNA reads TGTGCCAGCAGTTACGCCCACAACACTGAAGCTTTCTTT.

This clone turned up a few times. The gene calls are TRBV19 and TRBJ2-7, with 9 bases matching TRBD1. The junction had 11 bases not matched to a gene; V was cut back by 9 bases and J by 8 bases. This CDR3 spans 13 amino acids. From germline, CDR1 is LNHDA and CDR2 SQIVND (reference sequence). The CDR3 nucleotides read TGTGCCAGCCATCCGGGACAGGGATTAAAGCAGTACTTC. Translation gives CASHPGQGLKQYF. The full variable domain, rest sourced from reference TRBV19 and TRBJ2-7, is DGGITQSPKYLFRKEGQNVTLSCEQNLNHDAMYWYRQDPGQGLRLIYYSQIVNDFQKGDIAEGYSVSREKKESFPLTVTSAQKNPTAFYLCASHPGQGLKQYFGPGTRLTVT.

This clone has just one count. The gene calls are TRBV6-5 and TRBJ1-2; no firm D call. Per the germline V gene, CDR1 is MNHEY and CDR2 is SVGAGI. This CDR3 has 14 amino acids. Trimming shortened V by 6 bases and J by 1 base, and 12 bases separated the two germline ends. As DNA, the CDR3 is TGTGCCAGCAGCCGGACCGTGATTAACTATGGCTACACCTTC. This gives the protein CASSRTVINYGYTF.

The V call is TRBV9, the J call TRBJ2-3; D might be TRBD2 (6 bases). Per the germline V gene, CDR1 is SGDLS and CDR2 is YYNGEE. The CDR3 spans 14 residues. V was cut by 0 bases and J by 6 bases, with 11 bases left in between. CDR3 DNA: TGTGCCAGCAGCGTAGCCCCCGGGGGTGATACGCAGTATTTT. Its translation: CASSVAPGGDTQYF.

This chain links TRBV30 with TRBJ1-5; the D gene is possibly TRBD1 (5 bases). V shed 2 bases and J shed 7 bases, with 12 bases lying between them. This CDR3 is 13 amino acids long. Germline assignment: CDR1 GTSNPN and CDR2 SVGIG (reference sequence). The CDR3 DNA reads TGTGCCTGGAGTCTTCAGTGGGGCCAGCCCCAGCATTTT. Protein product: CAWSLQWGQPQHF.

This clone is a singleton in its sample. The rearrangement uses TRBV30 and TRBJ2-1; the match to TRBD2 covers 14 bases. The CDR3 covers 21 residues. Germline CDR1 GTSNPN, CDR2 SVGIG (reference sequence). Trimming took 1 base from V and 6 from J; bases not matched to a gene: 20. The CDR3 sequence: CAWSGWGEPGLAGVPPNEQFF. CDR3 coding DNA: TGTGCCTGGAGTGGGTGGGGGGAACCGGGACTAGCGGGAGTTCCTCCCAATGAGCAGTTCTTC.

The chain joins TRBV30 to TRBJ1-3; D possibly corresponds to TRBD1 (6 bases). The germline CDR1 and CDR2 sequences are GTSNPN and SVGIG (reference sequence). V lost 3 bases, J lost 4 bases, and 13 bases lay in between. The CDR3 totals 14 residues. The chain's CDR3 is CAWRSQGWGNTIYF. The CDR3 DNA is TGTGCCTGGAGGTCACAGGGATGGGGAAACACCATATATTTT.

V is TRBV7-2 and J is TRBJ2-1; D might be TRBD2 (5 bases). In germline, CDR1 is SGHTA, CDR2 FQGNSA. Deletions cut 0 bases from V and 9 bases from J, with 12 bases between. The CDR3 sequence is 14 residues long. The DNA for the CDR3 is TGTGCCAGCAGCTTAGCGAGGGAATCCAGTGAGCAGTTCTTC. As protein: CASSLARESSEQFF. Supplemented by reference TRBV7-2 and TRBJ2-1, the full variable domain reads GAGVSQSPSNKVTEKGKDVELRCDPISGHTALYWYRQSLGQGLEFLIYFQGNSAPDKSGLPSDRFSAERTGGSVSTLTIQRTQQEDSAVYLCASSLARESSEQFFGPGTRLTVL.

The rearrangement joins TRBV4-3 to TRBJ2-3, with 7 bases fitting TRBD2. V shed 0 bases, J shed 2 bases, and the junction held 8 bases outside the gene matches. The CDR3 is 17 amino acids. Germline-derived CDR1 and CDR2 are LGHNA and YSLEER. CDR3: CASSQEAASGITDTQYF. Written as DNA, the CDR3 is TGCGCCAGCAGCCAAGAGGCGGCTAGCGGAATCACAGATACGCAGTATTTT.

V usage is TRBV5-1 and J usage is TRBJ1-1, with 11 positions matching TRBD1. The V gene's germline CDR1 is SGHRS and CDR2 YFSETQ. CDR3 length: 15 residues. The J segment lost 6 bases and the V segment lost 3 bases, leaving 7 bases of the junction unmatched. In nucleotides, the CDR3 is TGCGCCAGCAGCTCGGGGACAGGGGGGGTCCCTGAAGCTTTCTTT. It codes for CASSSGTGGVPEAFF.

The rearrangement uses TRBV11-2 and TRBJ2-1, with D perhaps TRBD2 (5 bases). There are 17 residues in the CDR3. Trimming removed 5 bases at V and 3 bases at J, with 20 bases between. Per the germline V gene, CDR1 is SGHAT and CDR2 is FQNNGV. The CDR3 spells CASSRRSQAEFYNEQFF. The CDR3 DNA reads TGTGCCAGCAGCCGCAGGTCTCAAGCGGAATTCTACAATGAGCAGTTCTTC. The entire variable domain, with the rest obtained from reference TRBV11-2 and TRBJ2-1, is as follows: EAGVAQSPRYKIIEKRQSVAFWCNPISGHATLYWYQQILGQGPKLLIQFQNNGVVDDSQLPKDRFSAERLKGVDSTLKIQPAKLEDSAVYLCASSRRSQAEFYNEQFFGPGTRLTVL.

The J gene is TRBJ1-2, the V gene TRBV7-2, with D perhaps matching TRBD1 (5 bases). This CDR3 spans 13 amino acids. Trimming pared 4 bases from V and 2 bases from J, leaving 8 bases between. Per the germline V gene, CDR1 is SGHTA and CDR2 is FQGNSA. The DNA for the CDR3 is TGTGCCAGCAGCTCACAGGTGAACTATGGCTACACCTTC. Translated, it gives CASSSQVNYGYTF.